The 25 T cell receptor beta chains below all came from one sample that was sequenced in a study of T cell responses to AZD1222 COVID-19 vaccine. Measured with immunoSEQ multiplex PCR; TCRdb has only the in-frame clones, and not every one. The table has about 55,000 clones, around 89% seen once. The sample consisted of peripheral blood, taken on day 0 of AZD1222 vaccination. Receptors originate from an adult in good health.

This clone was counted once. J is TRBJ1-1 and V is TRBV5-1, with a possible D match to TRBD1 (5 bases). The CDR3 totals 14 residues. Germline lookup yields CDR1 SGHRS and CDR2 YFSETQ. V was cut by 4 bases and J by 4 bases, with 14 bases left in between. The CDR3 DNA follows: TGCGCCAGCAGCAGCGGGGGTTTGTTCACTGAAGCTTTCTTT. Translating gives CASSSGGLFTEAFF. Together with reference TRBV5-1 and TRBJ1-1, the CDR3 gives the full variable domain: KAGVTQTPRYLIKTRGQQVTLSCSPISGHRSVSWYQQTPGQGLQFLFEYFSETQRNKGNFPGRFSGRQFSNSRSEMNVSTLELGDSALYLCASSSGGLFTEAFFGQGTRLTVV.

V and J are TRBV9 and TRBJ2-1; perhaps TRBD2 as D (5 bases). The CDR3 spans 17 residues. V was cut by 3 bases and J by 6 bases, with 22 bases left in between. Germline lookup yields CDR1 SGDLS and CDR2 YYNGEE. The DNA for the CDR3 is TGTGCCAGCAGCGGGCCTTCACTAGTGTCGTCCCCCAATGAGCAGTTCTTC. This codes for CASSGPSLVSSPNEQFF.

The J gene is TRBJ2-5, the V gene TRBV10-1; D is undetermined. V gave up 5 bases and J gave up 1 base, with 8 bases separating them. Germline CDR1 reads WNHNN; CDR2 reads SYGVQD (reference sequence). The CDR3 is 13 amino acids. The CDR3 sequence is CASSRTSQETQYF. For the CDR3, the DNA is TGCGCCAGCAGTAGAACAAGCCAAGAGACCCAGTACTTC.

The CDR3 loop is CASSLDGSSGELFF. CDR3 DNA sequence: TGTGCCAGCAGCTTAGACGGGAGTTCCGGGGAGCTGTTTTTT. The chain is built from TRBV7-9 and TRBJ2-2; tentatively, D is TRBD2 (6 bases). The CDR3 sequence is 14 residues long. Germline lookup yields CDR1 SEHNR and CDR2 FQNEAQ (reference sequence). Trimming pared 1 base from V and 6 bases from J, leaving 9 bases between.

This rearrangement joins TRBV3-1 (or the pseudogene TRBV3-2) to TRBJ1-2; D ambiguous. CDR1 LGHDT and CDR2 YNNKEL come from the germline V gene (reference sequence). The CDR3 spans 12 residues. Trimming took 4 bases from V and 7 from J, leaving 10 bases between them. CDR3 residues: CASSLGRGGYTF. For the CDR3, the DNA is TGTGCCAGCAGCCTAGGACGGGGTGGCTACACCTTC.

The DNA for the CDR3 is TGCGCCAGCAGGCAGGGACAGGGAGAGAACACTGAAGCTTTCTTT. Its protein is CASRQGQGENTEAFF. V is TRBV5-1 and J is TRBJ1-1; TRBD1 matches 9 bases. The junction had 6 bases not matched to a gene; V was cut back by 5 bases and J by 1 base. From germline, CDR1 is SGHRS and CDR2 YFSETQ. CDR3 length equals 15 residues.

CDR3 sequence (DNA): TGTGCCAGCTCCCCATCCGGGCCAAGGGAAAAACTGTTTTTT. Translated, it gives CASSPSGPREKLFF. This chain links TRBV18 with TRBJ1-4; D is unresolved. The V gene's germline CDR1 is KGHSH and CDR2 LQKENI. V lost 6 bases and J lost 8, with 16 bases in between. The CDR3 consists of 14 residues.

V and J are TRBV3-1 (or the pseudogene TRBV3-2) and TRBJ1-1; 8 nucleotides line up with TRBD1. The junction had 5 bases not matched to a gene; V was cut back by 1 base and J by 4 bases. CDR1 and CDR2 (germline): LGHDT, YNNKEL (reference sequence). CDR3 size: 15 residues. The CDR3 nucleotides are TGTGCCAGCAGCCAAGCAGGGGGCTCGGCCACTGAAGCTTTCTTT. It specifies CASSQAGGSATEAFF.

The V call is TRBV5-1, the J call TRBJ1-1, with a weak D call TRBD1 (6 bases). This CDR3 is built from 15 residues. V lost 0 bases and J lost 1, with 10 bases in between. Germline V CDR1 and CDR2: SGHRS, YFSETQ. CDR3 sequence reads: CASSLGRGSNTEAFF. CDR3 nucleotide sequence: TGCGCCAGCAGCTTGGGCAGGGGATCGAACACTGAAGCTTTCTTT.

This chain joins TRBV3-1 (or the pseudogene TRBV3-2) and TRBJ2-3; TRBD2 matches 9 bases. The CDR3 is 17 amino acids. Trimming cost V 1 base and J 5 bases; bases outside gene matches: 10. CDR1 and CDR2 (germline): LGHDT, YNNKEL (reference sequence). DNA for the CDR3: TGTGCCAGCAGCCAAGGTCCGAGCGGGAGGCGGGGAGATACGCAGTATTTT. Translating it yields CASSQGPSGRRGDTQYF.

The chain employs TRBV7-7 and TRBJ1-1; D is ambiguous. Between the trimmed V and J ends, which lost 5 bases and 1 base, there was a span of 8 bases. From germline, CDR1 is SSHAT and CDR2 FNYEAQ (reference sequence). The CDR3 sequence is 13 residues long. Here the CDR3 reads CASSIRENTEAFF. For the CDR3, the DNA is TGTGCCAGCAGCATCCGAGAGAACACTGAAGCTTTCTTT.

This clone was seen a single time. V usage is TRBV19 and J usage is TRBJ2-6; D possibly corresponds to TRBD2 (5 bases). This CDR3 region has 15 residues. V was shortened by 11 bases and J by 1 base, with 15 bases between the two germline ends. Germline CDR1 is LNHDA and CDR2 is SQIVND (reference sequence). For the CDR3, the DNA is TGTGCCTCCTCCTCGGGGTGGTCTGGGGCCAACGTCCTGACTTTC. The encoded protein is CASSSGWSGANVLTF.

The genes are TRBV18 and TRBJ2-1; tentatively, D is TRBD2 (5 bases). V gave up 2 bases and J gave up 9 bases, with 5 bases separating them. In germline, CDR1 is KGHSH, CDR2 LQKENI. The CDR3 contains 11 residues. The CDR3 DNA reads as TGTGCCAGCTCACCAGAGGGTGAGCAGTTCTTC. Protein sequence: CASSPEGEQFF. The variable domain in full, with the rest retrieved from reference TRBV18 and TRBJ2-1, is NAGVMQNPRHLVRRRGQEARLRCSPMKGHSHVYWYRQLPEEGLKFMVYLQKENIIDESGMPKERFSAEFPKEGPSILRIQQVVRGDSAAYFCASSPEGEQFFGPGTRLTVL.

The gene calls are TRBV6-5 and TRBJ2-7; D remains unclear. Between the trimmed V and J ends, which lost 0 bases and 1 base, there was a span of 10 bases. This CDR3 spans 15 amino acids. Germline V gene data show CDR1 as MNHEY and CDR2 as SVGAGI. The CDR3 reads CASSYSAPPSYEQYF. The CDR3 region has the DNA TGTGCCAGCAGTTACTCGGCTCCCCCGTCCTACGAGCAGTACTTC.

This clone has only a few counts. V gene TRBV2 combines with J gene TRBJ1-2; no definite D call. V dropped 8 bases and J dropped 1 base, with 11 bases sitting between them. The CDR3 totals 13 residues. CDR1 and CDR2 (germline): SNHLY, FYNNEI. DNA for the CDR3: TGTGCCAGCGGTCTGGGCGTTAACTATGGCTACACCTTC. It translates to CASGLGVNYGYTF.

The chain uses TRBV7-3 and TRBJ1-3; D is unclear. The CDR3 has 14 amino acids. Germline V lookup: CDR1 SGHTA, CDR2 FQGTGA. The ends were cut back, 5 bases at V and 0 bases at J, with 8 bases in the middle. Written as DNA, the CDR3 is TGTGCCAGCAGCGAAGATTACTCTGGAAACACCATATATTTT. It translates to CASSEDYSGNTIYF.

The V and J genes are TRBV5-1 and TRBJ2-1, with D possibly matching TRBD2 (5 bases). V was pared by 1 base and J by 7 bases, with 24 bases between. This CDR3 has 18 amino acids. Germline V lookup: CDR1 SGHRS, CDR2 YFSETQ. The CDR3 DNA sequence: TGCGCCAGCAGCTTGCAAGTTCTTGGCGGTAGAGGAGGAAATGAGCAGTTCTTC. The encoded protein is CASSLQVLGGRGGNEQFF.

The chain's CDR3 is CASSLLAGSNNEQFF. The DNA for the CDR3 is TGTGCCAGCAGCTTATTAGCGGGGTCAAACAATGAGCAGTTCTTC. The chain couples TRBV7-6 to TRBJ2-1, with 8 bases aligning to TRBD2. The CDR3 length is 15 residues. CDR1 and CDR2 (germline): SGHVS, FNYEAQ. The J segment lost 5 bases and the V segment lost 2 bases, leaving 5 bases of the junction unmatched.

As to this clone: A read error may account for a junction end that differs from germline. The rearrangement joins TRBV10-1 to TRBJ2-5; no definite D call. The CDR3 contains 14 residues. The germline CDR1 and CDR2 sequences are WNHNN and SYGVQD (reference sequence). The DNA for the CDR3 is TGCGCCAGCAGTCAGTCTCCTGCGCAAGAGACCCAGTACTTC. It translates to CASSQSPAQETQYF.

This chain links TRBV28 with TRBJ1-2; D remains unclear. Between the trimmed V and J ends, which lost 4 bases and 4 bases, there was a span of 7 bases. The germline V gene has CDR1 MDHEN and CDR2 SYDVKM. The CDR3 is 12 amino acids. The CDR3 here is CASSYYSYGYTF. The CDR3 nucleotides are TGTGCCAGCAGTTACTACAGCTATGGCTACACCTTC.

This clone was seen more than once but under ten times. CDR3 nucleotide sequence: TGTGTTACTGGACAGGCCACCTACGAGCAGTACTTC. The encoded protein is CVTGQATYEQYF. The chain links TRBV28 to TRBJ2-7; 7 bases line up with TRBD1. Per germline, CDR1 MDHEN and CDR2 SYDVKM. The CDR3 runs 12 residues.

This chain joins TRBV27 and TRBJ1-1; D call uncertain. V was trimmed by 5 bases and J by 0 bases, leaving 13 bases between them. This CDR3 comprises 15 residues. CDR1 is MNHEY, CDR2 SMNVEV, per germline (reference sequence). CDR3: CASSPGVGLNTEAFF. The DNA for the CDR3 is TGTGCCAGCAGTCCTGGGGTCGGGTTGAACACTGAAGCTTTCTTT.

The V gene is TRBV5-1, the J gene TRBJ2-7; D gene unclear. Germline-derived CDR1 and CDR2 are SGHRS and YFSETQ. The ends were cut back, 0 bases at V and 3 bases at J, with 7 bases in the middle. The CDR3 loop spans 13 amino acids. CDR3 sequence: CASSLEENYEQYF. In DNA form, the CDR3 reads TGCGCCAGCAGCTTGGAGGAGAACTACGAGCAGTACTTC.

The V and J genes are TRBV27 and TRBJ2-7; perhaps TRBD2 as D (6 bases). V was clipped by 4 bases and J by 5 bases, with 15 bases between them. Germline CDR1 MNHEY, CDR2 SMNVEV (reference sequence). The CDR3 covers 14 residues. The CDR3 DNA follows: TGTGCCAGCAGTTCCCCGACTAGTTCCCACGAGCAGTACTTC. This sequence encodes CASSSPTSSHEQYF.

The rearrangement links TRBV28 to TRBJ1-2; TRBD1 is a possible D gene (6 bases). The V end was cut by 7 bases, the J end by 1 base, with 16 bases between. Germline CDR1 is MDHEN and CDR2 is SYDVKM. The CDR3 is 15 residues long. Here the CDR3 reads CASIPPGVHNYGYTF. The CDR3 coding sequence is TGTGCCAGCATACCTCCAGGGGTCCATAACTATGGCTACACCTTC.